This TCR beta chain was profiled in a study of blood T cell repertoires in COVID-19. Individuals drawn from approximately 26 US areas were roughly 18 to 95 years old. Assignments of participants to cohorts depended upon their own reported clinical history. Someone with COVID-19 had been met by exposed participants within 2 weeks before study entry. In this sample, this clone turned up a few times. The V gene's germline CDR1 is MDHEN and CDR2 SYDVKM. V was trimmed by 5 bases and J by 4 bases, leaving 15 bases between them. CDR3 length equals 14 residues. TCRdb's copy holds only in-frame clones and misses some; the assay was immunoSEQ multiplex PCR. The sample includes about 270,000 clones, approximately 90% seen only once; the top ten take about 3%.

The TCR was taken from a man aged 40-49 years who had been exposed to COVID-19. The V and J genes are TRBV28 and TRBJ2-7; D is undetermined. Input material: PBMCs or T cells enriched from blood (not recorded which). CDR3 amino acids: CASSPSAGGYEQYF. The CDR3 DNA is TGTGCCAGCAGTCCCTCAGCAGGTGGGTACGAGCAGTACTTC.